This TCR beta chain was documented in a study of Ad26.COV2.S vaccination and SARS-CoV-2 variants. A note on this clone: Its matching antigen is unknown.

Sample treatment: 15 to 20 received Ad26.COV2.S at low or high dose, single or two shots; about 5 received placebo; per-sample allocation not given. Sampling was done on day 63 after the first vaccine or placebo injection. Assay used: immunoSEQ multiplex PCR; TCRdb lists only in-frame clones, some missing. The sample records about 460,000 clones, 80% to 90% being singletons. Study findings and constraints: Post-vaccination breadth of spike-specific CD8+ and CD4+ T cell responses was reportedly substantial. The study found similar non-spike TCR breadth in vaccine and placebo recipients. Individuals receiving vaccine had higher spike-specific TCR breadth than placebo recipients did. Total T cell responses, in the TCR breadth and depth analyses, may have been underestimated.

V was clipped by 8 bases and J by 5 bases, with 18 bases between them. Germline assignment: CDR1 SGHNT and CDR2 YENEEA. CDR3 length: 15 amino acids. This chain joins TRBV11-3 and TRBJ2-2; D might be TRBD2 (5 bases). Specimen: peripheral blood, collected in a trial of Ad26.COV2.S vaccine versus placebo. The clonotype was recovered from a person aged 18 to 59 who received the Ad26.COV2.S COVID-19 vaccine or a placebo. CDR3 DNA: TGTGCCAGCGCGGCCGGCGGGCGTCAAACCGGGGAGCTGTTTTTT. Its protein is CASAAGGRQTGELFF. The full variable domain, with the rest looked up from reference TRBV11-3 and TRBJ2-2, is EAGVVQSPRYKIIEKKQPVAFWCNPISGHNTLYWYLQNLGQGPELLIRYENEEAVDDSQLPKDRFSAERLKGVDSTLKIQPAELGDSAVYLCASAAGGRQTGELFFGEGSRLTVL.